The 10 T cell receptor beta chains given below trace back to one sample, sequenced in a study of post-analysis software for immune sequencing data. Study-wide findings and caveats: The study found TRBV5-6, TRBV5-1 and TRBV20-1 among five TRBV segments more frequent in patients than controls.

The TCR beta cDNA libraries carried unique molecular identifiers. TCRdb reprocessed the PCR reads via MiXCR and lists one record per CDR3 protein. The data show 650,000 to 900,000 distinct CDR3 sequences, approximately 44% seen once. These receptors' targets are unknown. Sequences were obtained from blood. These receptors came from a girl aged 5 to 17 with multiple sclerosis.

The J gene is TRBJ2-7, the V gene TRBV25-1, with 12 bases fitting TRBD1. This CDR3 region has 16 residues. With 6 bases clipped from V and 5 bases from J, the junction kept 11 bases outside the gene matches. Germline lookup yields CDR1 MGHDK and CDR2 SYGVNS. This chain's CDR3 is CASSGGQGALDDEQYF. The DNA for the CDR3 is TGTGCCAGCAGCGGGGGACAGGGGGCTCTAGACGACGAGCAGTACTTC.

This chain uses TRBV29-1 with TRBJ2-3; possible D gene TRBD1, 6 bases. The length of the CDR3 is 14 residues. Germline lookup yields CDR1 SQVTM and CDR2 ANQGSEA. V was shortened by 2 bases and J by 2 bases, with 11 bases between the two germline ends. The CDR3 DNA sequence: TGCAGCGTTGAAAACAGGGATTTCACAGATACGCAGTATTTT. Residues: CSVENRDFTDTQYF.

J is TRBJ1-2 and V is TRBV29-1; D is unresolved. Germline V gives CDR1 SQVTM, CDR2 ANQGSEA. V dropped 3 bases and J dropped 8 bases, with 10 bases sitting between them. The CDR3 consists of 11 residues. CDR3 in DNA: TGCAGCGTTGAGGGAACGCCGGGCTACACCTTC. It codes for CSVEGTPGYTF.

This clonotype has a handful of counts. This chain uses TRBV9 with TRBJ2-3; D is undetermined. V was pared by 2 bases and J by 2 bases, with 21 bases between. Per the germline V gene, CDR1 is SGDLS and CDR2 is YYNGEE. The CDR3 has 18 amino acids. DNA for the CDR3: TGTGCCAGCAGCGTCCGAAACGAGAGTGCAGCAGACACAGATACGCAGTATTTT. Protein sequence: CASSVRNESAADTDTQYF.

The V and J genes are TRBV5-1 and TRBJ2-2; D remains unclear. Germline loops: CDR1 SGHRS, CDR2 YFSETQ. Trimming took off 4 bases at V and 7 bases at J, with 11 bases between the two ends. The CDR3 length is 13 residues. CDR3 nucleotide sequence: TGCGCCAGCAGCCGGATGGCTGGCGGGGAGCTGTTTTTT. Its protein is CASSRMAGGELFF.

The V gene is TRBV9, the J gene TRBJ1-5; D remains unclear. Germline V gene sequence: CDR1 SGDLS, CDR2 YYNGEE. V was shortened by 0 bases and J by 10 bases, with 14 bases between the two germline ends. The length of the CDR3 is 14 residues. CDR3 sequence: CASSVEIPSPPQHF. The CDR3, as DNA: TGTGCCAGCAGCGTAGAGATCCCCTCCCCTCCCCAGCATTTT.

The rearrangement uses TRBV12-3 or TRBV12-4 and TRBJ2-1; TRBD2 aligns across 8 bases. The CDR3 has 15 residues. Unmatched junction bases numbered 6, after V lost 3 bases and J lost 5 bases. This chain's CDR3 is CASSLGLREDNEQFF. The DNA for the CDR3 is TGTGCCAGCAGTTTGGGGCTGCGGGAGGACAATGAGCAGTTCTTC.

This clonotype was counted between two and nine times. The chain joins TRBV5-1 to TRBJ2-7, with 8 bases aligning to TRBD2. The ends lost 0 bases at V and 5 bases at J; junction bases unmatched: 1. Looked up from germline, CDR1 is SGHRS and CDR2 is YFSETQ. The CDR3 totals 13 residues. CDR3 DNA: TGCGCCAGCAGCTTGGCCGGGAGGGACGAGCAGTACTTC. Amino acid sequence: CASSLAGRDEQYF.

The sample holds a few counts of this clonotype. This rearrangement joins TRBV7-8 to TRBJ1-1, with D unresolved. This CDR3 spans 13 amino acids. V gave up 7 bases and J gave up 4 bases, with 13 bases separating them. Germline-derived CDR1 and CDR2 are SGHVS and FQNEAQ. The DNA of the CDR3 is TGTGCCAGCAAAGGTGGGAGCGGCACTGAAGCTTTCTTT. The encoded protein is CASKGGSGTEAFF.

The table lists this clonotype with a few counts. V is TRBV9 and J is TRBJ2-3; TRBD2 matches 10 bases. The CDR3 spans 16 residues. From germline, CDR1 is SGDLS and CDR2 YYNGEE. Trimming removed 2 bases from V and 5 bases from J; junction bases left unmatched: 8. CDR3 in DNA: TGTGCCAGCAGCGTCCTAGCGGGAGAGCGAGGAGATACGCAGTATTTT. Translating gives CASSVLAGERGDTQYF.